This T cell receptor beta chain was found in a study of CD8 T cells in ankylosing spondylitis. The CDR3 totals 13 residues. Germline lookup yields CDR1 SQVTM and CDR2 ANQGSEA. V lost 2 bases and J 5 bases, leaving 12 bases between the germline ends. TCRdb processed the 5' RACE reads anew with MiXCR; each CDR3 protein has one entry. The repertoire holds fewer than 250,000 distinct CDR3 sequences, with roughly 24% as singletons. The clonotype was recovered from a male donor with ankylosing spondylitis or in good health (not recorded which). The chain employs TRBV29-1 and TRBJ2-5, with D possibly matching TRBD1 (5 bases). The sample taken for sequencing was blood, either unsorted or a sorted T cell fraction (not recorded which). For the CDR3, the DNA is TGCAGCGTTGAACAGGGCCTGCGGGAGACCCAGTACTTC. Translation: CSVEQGLRETQYF.